One sample yielded the 25 T cell receptor beta chains listed below, sequenced in a study of blood T cell repertoires in COVID-19. Assay used: immunoSEQ multiplex PCR; TCRdb lists only in-frame clones, some missing. The repertoire consists of about 50,000 clones, with approximately 82% occurring once and the leading ten covering roughly 7.1%. Specimen: peripheral blood. These TCRs come from a man between 70 and 80 years old with active COVID-19.

The CDR3: CASSSGLMNTEAFF. The CDR3 DNA sequence: TGCGCCAGCAGCTCAGGTTTGATGAACACTGAAGCTTTCTTT. The V call is TRBV5-1, the J call TRBJ1-1; D not resolved. This CDR3 spans 14 amino acids. The germline V gene encodes CDR1 SGHRS and CDR2 YFSETQ. With 3 bases removed from V and 0 bases from J, the gap between germline ends came to 9 bases. Full variable domain (remainder filled in from reference TRBV5-1 and TRBJ1-1): KAGVTQTPRYLIKTRGQQVTLSCSPISGHRSVSWYQQTPGQGLQFLFEYFSETQRNKGNFPGRFSGRQFSNSRSEMNVSTLELGDSALYLCASSSGLMNTEAFFGQGTRLTVV.

The rearrangement uses TRBV19 and TRBJ1-3; D unresolved. The CDR3 is 14 residues long. CDR1 and CDR2 from the germline V gene are LNHDA and SQIVND (reference sequence). The V gene lost 8 bases and the J gene lost 5 bases, with 16 bases spanning the gap. CDR3 region: CASSSGGNRNTIYF. CDR3 nucleotide sequence: TGTGCCAGTTCCTCCGGAGGGAACCGAAACACCATATATTTT. Full variable domain (missing parts from reference TRBV19 and TRBJ1-3): DGGITQSPKYLFRKEGQNVTLSCEQNLNHDAMYWYRQDPGQGLRLIYYSQIVNDFQKGDIAEGYSVSREKKESFPLTVTSAQKNPTAFYLCASSSGGNRNTIYFGEGSWLTVV.

CDR3 amino acids: CASSSGTNYEQYF. DNA of the CDR3: TGCGCCAGCAGCTCCGGGACTAACTACGAGCAGTACTTC. The rearrangement links TRBV5-1 to TRBJ2-7, with TRBD2 matching over 7 bases. Germline V gives CDR1 SGHRS, CDR2 YFSETQ. J was trimmed by 3 bases and V by 3 bases; bases with no gene match: 3. This CDR3 has 13 residues.

The CDR3 sequence is CASSFSTEETQYF. CDR3 nucleotides: TGTGCCAGCAGCTTTTCGACAGAAGAGACCCAGTACTTC. The chain couples TRBV7-9 to TRBJ2-5, with D possibly matching TRBD1 (5 bases). The ends were cut back, 3 bases at V and 3 bases at J, with 8 bases in the middle. This CDR3 comprises 13 residues. Germline assignment: CDR1 SEHNR and CDR2 FQNEAQ (reference sequence).

This clone was detected only a few times. V is TRBV28 and J is TRBJ2-3; 16 bases match TRBD2. This CDR3 spans 19 amino acids. The V gene's germline CDR1 is MDHEN and CDR2 SYDVKM. The ends lost 1 base at V and 1 base at J; junction bases unmatched: 5. CDR3 DNA: TGTGCCAGCAGTTTATTGGGACTAGCGGGGGGGCGGCGCACAGATACGCAGTATTTT. Protein: CASSLLGLAGGRRTDTQYF.

DNA for the CDR3: TGCAGTGCTAGAGATGGGCTCGAGCAGTTCTTC. Translated: CSARDGLEQFF. This chain joins TRBV20-1 and TRBJ2-1; D gene unclear. Germline CDR1 is DFQATT and CDR2 is SNEGSKA (reference sequence). The length of the CDR3 is 11 residues. Deletions cut 0 bases from V and 10 bases from J, with 7 bases between.

The V call is TRBV11-2, the J call TRBJ1-3; 10 nucleotides match TRBD1. This CDR3 is built from 15 residues. V was clipped by 5 bases and J by 6 bases; unmatched bases: 7. In germline, CDR1 is SGHAT, CDR2 FQNNGV. In nucleotides, the CDR3 is TGTGCCAGCAGCCTTCGACAGGGGGCTTCAAACACCATATATTTT. Translated, it gives CASSLRQGASNTIYF.

The CDR3 DNA sequence: TGTGCCAGCAGCCAAGATTACGACGGAGACAGGGGCGGACAGCCCCAGCATTTT. Its translation is CASSQDYDGDRGGQPQHF. The chain joins TRBV4-2 to TRBJ1-5; 8 nucleotides match TRBD1. The CDR3 runs 18 residues. The trim removed 0 bases at V and 7 bases at J, leaving 14 bases unmatched. Per germline, CDR1 LGHNA and CDR2 YNFKEQ.

The CDR3 coding sequence is TGCGCCAGCAGTGAGTTGGGAACGACAGGGGAGGGCAATCAGCCCCAGCATTTT. Translation: CASSELGTTGEGNQPQHF. The genes are TRBV10-1 and TRBJ1-5; the match to TRBD1 covers 8 bases. Trimming took 1 base from V and 2 from J; bases not matched to a gene: 10. Looked up from germline, CDR1 is WNHNN and CDR2 is SYGVQD (reference sequence). The CDR3 consists of 18 residues.

V and J are TRBV2 and TRBJ1-5; the match to TRBD1 covers 7 bases. The CDR3 has 13 residues. With 8 bases clipped from V and 3 bases from J, the junction kept 4 bases outside the gene matches. The germline gives CDR1 SNHLY, CDR2 FYNNEI. CDR3 nucleotides: TGTGCCAGCGGGACAGTACACAATCAGCCCCAGCATTTT. This translates into CASGTVHNQPQHF.

The rearrangement joins TRBV7-3 to TRBJ2-3; tentatively, D is TRBD1 (6 bases). The CDR3 sequence is 16 residues long. Trimming pared 5 bases from V and 0 bases from J, leaving 15 bases between. CDR1 is SGHTA and CDR2 is FQGTGA in the germline V gene. The CDR3 spells CASSPSGQTSTDTQYF. CDR3 nucleotide sequence: TGTGCCAGCAGCCCAAGTGGACAGACTAGCACAGATACGCAGTATTTT.

CDR3 amino acids: CASSRGTDRSYEQYF. CDR3 nucleotide sequence: TGTGCCAGCAGTAGAGGGACAGACCGCTCCTACGAGCAGTACTTC. This chain links TRBV6-5 with TRBJ2-7, with 7 nucleotides matching TRBD1. Per germline, CDR1 MNHEY and CDR2 SVGAGI. The CDR3 length is 15 residues. V lost 5 bases and J lost 0; bases outside the gene matches: 7.

There are a few counts of this clone. The chain carries TRBV6-5 and TRBJ2-1; D might be TRBD1 (6 bases). The CDR3 loop spans 14 amino acids. Per the germline V gene, CDR1 is MNHEY and CDR2 is SVGAGI. The V gene lost 5 bases and the J gene lost 7 bases, with 15 bases spanning the gap. This chain's CDR3 is CASSLLVQGNEQFF. CDR3 nucleotide sequence: TGTGCCAGCAGTCTTCTCGTTCAGGGGAATGAGCAGTTCTTC.

The chain couples TRBV27 to TRBJ2-6; TRBD1 is a possible D gene (6 bases). Looked up from germline, CDR1 is MNHEY and CDR2 is SMNVEV (reference sequence). With 8 bases removed from V and 2 bases from J, the gap between germline ends came to 16 bases. The CDR3 is 16 amino acids. The CDR3 spells CASRDTQRPGANVLTF. Written as DNA, the CDR3 is TGTGCCAGCCGGGACACTCAGCGGCCTGGGGCCAACGTCCTGACTTTC.

The V gene is TRBV3-1 (or the pseudogene TRBV3-2), the J gene TRBJ2-4; 8 nucleotides match TRBD2. The CDR3 extends over 16 amino acids. In germline, CDR1 is LGHDT, CDR2 YNNKEL (reference sequence). The J segment lost 2 bases and the V segment lost 4 bases, leaving 7 bases of the junction unmatched. CDR3 DNA sequence: TGTGCCAGCAGCCCCTCGGGAGGGGCGCCCAAAAACATTCAGTACTTC. Translated: CASSPSGGAPKNIQYF.

The V gene is TRBV4-1, the J gene TRBJ2-7; possible D gene TRBD2, 6 bases. V was shortened by 0 bases and J by 3 bases, with 15 bases between the two germline ends. Germline lookup yields CDR1 MGHRA and CDR2 YSYEKL. The CDR3 totals 16 residues. CDR3 bases: TGCGCCAGCAGCCAAGACCTCGGAGGGAGTTTCTACGAGCAGTACTTC. This encodes CASSQDLGGSFYEQYF.

This chain links TRBV7-2 with TRBJ2-1, with TRBD1 identical over 9 bases. CDR3 size: 14 residues. Germline CDR1 and CDR2: SGHTA and FQGNSA. After removal of 5 bases from V and 8 bases from J, the junction contained 7 bases not matched to a gene. The CDR3 region is CASSRTGEGYEQFF. In DNA form, the CDR3 reads TGTGCCAGCAGCCGGACAGGGGAAGGCTATGAGCAGTTCTTC.

The rearrangement links TRBV6-5 to TRBJ2-7; D possibly corresponds to TRBD2 (6 bases). The CDR3 totals 14 residues. Trimming took 5 bases from V and 5 from J, leaving 16 bases between them. Germline values: CDR1 MNHEY, CDR2 SVGAGI. The CDR3 sequence is CASSTSIGAHEQYF. Written as DNA, the CDR3 is TGTGCCAGCAGTACTAGCATTGGAGCCCACGAGCAGTACTTC.

The CDR3 DNA reads as TGTGCCAGCAGCTTGCACGGACCGGGGGAAAAACTGTTTTTT. This encodes CASSLHGPGEKLFF. The chain couples TRBV5-4 to TRBJ1-4; the D is unclear. Germline V lookup: CDR1 SGHNT, CDR2 YYREEE (reference sequence). This CDR3 has 14 residues. V gave up 1 base and J gave up 8 bases, with 12 bases separating them.

The chain couples TRBV12-2 to TRBJ1-1; TRBD1 is taken as the D call from the table, unchecked against the DNA. TRBV12-2 constitutes a pseudogene. The CDR3 runs 14 residues. The CDR3 DNA follows: TGTGCAAGTCGCCGCCGCGTAGGGGACACTGAAGCTTTCTTT. Translating it yields CASRRRVGDTEAFF.

The chain joins TRBV19 to TRBJ1-1; 8 bases are a match to TRBD1. The germline CDR1 and CDR2 sequences are LNHDA and SQIVND (reference sequence). The V segment lost 9 bases and the J segment 9 bases; nucleotides outside the gene matches: 6. This CDR3 region has 11 residues. The CDR3 DNA reads TGTGCCAGCAAGGACAGGGCGCAAGCTTTCTTT. The encoded protein is CASKDRAQAFF.

The chain has TRBV28 and TRBJ1-3, with a possible D match to TRBD1 (6 bases). Germline CDR1 MDHEN, CDR2 SYDVKM. The germline V and J ends were trimmed by 2 bases and 2 bases, with 16 bases remaining between them. The length of the CDR3 is 17 residues. The CDR3 DNA sequence: TGTGCCAGCAGTTTAGGAGGAGGGGGGGCTCCTGGAAACACCATATATTTT. It specifies CASSLGGGGAPGNTIYF.

V gene TRBV7-3 combines with J gene TRBJ2-2, with a possible D match to TRBD2 (6 bases). This CDR3 is 15 amino acids long. The ends were cut back, 1 base at V and 1 base at J, with 7 bases in the middle. Germline loops: CDR1 SGHTA, CDR2 FQGTGA. In DNA form, the CDR3 reads TGTGCCAGCAGCTTAAACGGGGGGAACACCGGGGAGCTGTTTTTT. This encodes CASSLNGGNTGELFF.

The rearrangement links TRBV5-5 to TRBJ2-2; D call uncertain. CDR1 is SGHKS, CDR2 YYEKEE, per germline (reference sequence). V was pared by 0 bases and J by 2 bases, with 8 bases between. The CDR3 has 15 amino acids. Written as DNA, the CDR3 is TGTGCCAGCAGCTTGGGAGTAAGCAACACCGGGGAGCTGTTTTTT. Translation gives CASSLGVSNTGELFF. The full variable domain, in which reference TRBV5-5 and TRBJ2-2 provide the parts outside the CDR3, is DAGVTQSPTHLIKTRGQQVTLRCSPISGHKSVSWYQQVLGQGPQFIFQYYEKEERGRGNFPDRFSARQFPNYSSELNVNALLLGDSALYLCASSLGVSNTGELFFGEGSRLTVL.

The sample holds one count of this clone. The rearrangement links TRBV2 to TRBJ2-2, with 8 bases fitting TRBD1. Germline lookup yields CDR1 SNHLY and CDR2 FYNNEI. CDR3 size: 16 residues. V was clipped by 6 bases and J by 0 bases; unmatched bases: 6. CDR3 loop: CASSRDRGANTGELFF. The CDR3 DNA follows: TGTGCCAGCAGCCGTGACAGGGGAGCGAACACCGGGGAGCTGTTTTTT. The full variable domain, with the rest looked up from reference TRBV2 and TRBJ2-2, is EPEVTQTPSHQVTQMGQEVILRCVPISNHLYFYWYRQILGQKVEFLVSFYNNEISEKSEIFDDQFSVERPDGSNFTLKIRSTKLEDSAMYFCASSRDRGANTGELFFGEGSRLTVL.